The source of this TCR beta chain is a study of shared clonotypes between healthy human individuals. To note about this clone: At one end, the junction sequence differs from germline, possibly due to a read error.

CDR1 and CDR2 from the germline V gene are LGHNA and YSLEER. The CDR3 extends over 21 amino acids. Libraries were prepared by immunoSEQ multiplex PCR; TCRdb keeps only in-frame clonotypes and omits some of them. This table holds millions of clones, about 95% found once. Naive CD8 cells lacked CD45RO, underwent positive selection for CCR7 and left out terminally differentiated effector memory CD45RA+ cells. This clonotype originated in a man younger than 30 in good health. This chain uses TRBV4-3 with TRBJ2-2, with 9 bases lining up with TRBD2. The material sequenced was naive CD8+ T cells sorted from blood. The CDR3 region has the DNA TGCGCCAGCAGCCAAGGGTTTCGGGGACTAGCTGTCGAAACGAATACCGGGGAGCTGTTTTTT. As protein: CASSQGFRGLAVETNTGELFF.